The next 17 T cell receptor beta chains were all read from a single sample in a study of blood T cell repertoires in COVID-19. Here immunoSEQ multiplex PCR was the method, and the copy in TCRdb shows in-frame clones only, minus some. Among under 200,000 clones listed, more than 60% were seen once. The sequencing sample was made of peripheral blood. Receptors were obtained from a man between 65 and 79 years old with acute or convalescent COVID-19.

This clone was found a few times. V usage is TRBV27 and J usage is TRBJ1-5; D is possibly TRBD1 (6 bases). CDR3 length equals 16 residues. Germline V lookup: CDR1 MNHEY, CDR2 SMNVEV (reference sequence). V dropped 2 bases and J dropped 7 bases, with 18 bases sitting between them. The chain's CDR3 is CASSLSRSGGSQPQHF. CDR3 DNA sequence: TGTGCCAGCAGTTTAAGCAGGTCGGGGGGCAGCCAGCCCCAGCATTTT.

As DNA, the CDR3 is TGTGCCAGCAGTCCAAACTCCGGGGTCCTATTAAAGTATTTT. It yields the protein CASSPNSGVLLKYF. V gene TRBV28 combines with J gene TRBJ2-3; TRBD2 is a possible D gene (5 bases). The germline V gene encodes CDR1 MDHEN and CDR2 SYDVKM. Deletions cut 5 bases from V and 13 bases from J, with 22 bases between. The CDR3 loop spans 14 amino acids.

The chain is built from TRBV27 and TRBJ1-6, with no clear D. Trimming took off 2 bases at V and 7 bases at J, with 12 bases between the two ends. The CDR3 is 15 residues long. Germline V gene data show CDR1 as MNHEY and CDR2 as SMNVEV (reference sequence). CDR3 nucleotides: TGTGCCAGCAGTTTAATGGGCCAGGCAAATTCACCCCTCCACTTT. Amino acid sequence: CASSLMGQANSPLHF.

The genes are TRBV5-4 and TRBJ1-2; possible D gene TRBD1, 6 bases. Germline values: CDR1 SGHNT, CDR2 YYREEE (reference sequence). This CDR3 spans 14 amino acids. Deletions cut 5 bases from V and 2 bases from J, with 13 bases between. CDR3 sequence reads: CASSQSGQNYGYTF. The DNA of the CDR3 is TGTGCCAGCAGTCAATCGGGACAAAACTATGGCTACACCTTC.

This clone was seen a handful of times. The chain links TRBV10-3 to TRBJ1-1, with TRBD1 matching over 8 bases. The junction had 2 bases not matched to a gene; V was cut back by 9 bases and J by 2 bases. There are 12 residues in the CDR3. From germline, CDR1 is ENHRY and CDR2 SYGVKD. The DNA of the CDR3 is TGTGCCATAGGACAGGGCAACACTGAAGCTTTCTTT. Protein product: CAIGQGNTEAFF.

The V call is TRBV2, the J call TRBJ1-6; 7 bases map to TRBD1. The CDR3 runs to 14 residues. V was clipped by 5 bases and J by 6 bases; unmatched bases: 4. Germline CDR1 reads SNHLY; CDR2 reads FYNNEI. The CDR3 spells CASSNRDSNSPLHF. The DNA for the CDR3 is TGTGCCAGCAGTAACCGGGACAGTAATTCACCCCTCCACTTT.

The rearrangement uses TRBV5-4 and TRBJ1-2; D gene uncertain. Germline V lookup: CDR1 SGHNT, CDR2 YYREEE (reference sequence). This CDR3 comprises 13 residues. V was cut by 6 bases and J by 3 bases, with 12 bases left in between. CDR3 in DNA: TGTGCCAGCAATCAGTGGCAGTACTATGGCTACACCTTC. Its translation: CASNQWQYYGYTF. The full variable domain, with the rest looked up from reference TRBV5-4 and TRBJ1-2, is ETGVTQSPTHLIKTRGQQVTLRCSSQSGHNTVSWYQQALGQGPQFIFQYYREEENGRGNFPPRFSGLQFPNYSSELNVNALELDDSALYLCASNQWQYYGYTFGSGTRLTVV.

This clone is a singleton in its sample. An end of the junction does not agree with germline; a read error may underlie this. The J gene is TRBJ2-7, the V gene TRBV3-1 (or the pseudogene TRBV3-2), with a possible D match to TRBD2 (6 bases). From germline, CDR1 is LGHDT and CDR2 YNNKEL (reference sequence). This CDR3 has 14 residues. The CDR3 is CASSEDPLAYEQYF. The DNA of the CDR3 is TGTGCCAGCAGCGAAGACCCCCTAGCGTACGAGCAGTACTTC.

This chain joins TRBV6-4 and TRBJ2-3; 9 nucleotides agree with TRBD2. CDR3 size: 18 residues. CDR1 is MRHNA and CDR2 is SNTAGT in the germline V gene. V shed 8 bases, J shed 5 bases, and the junction held 20 bases outside the gene matches. CDR3 loop: CASYSKPPLAGTGDTQYF. Written as DNA, the CDR3 is TGTGCCAGCTATTCGAAGCCCCCCCTAGCGGGGACGGGAGATACGCAGTATTTT.

This chain joins TRBV6-5 and TRBJ2-5, with D possibly matching TRBD2 (5 bases). Germline V gives CDR1 MNHEY, CDR2 SVGAGI. There are 16 residues in the CDR3. Trimming took off 0 bases at V and 1 base at J, with 12 bases between the two ends. In DNA, the CDR3 is TGTGCCAGCAGTTACTCGAATCCGGGGATCCAAGAGACCCAGTACTTC. It yields the protein CASSYSNPGIQETQYF.

The chain combines TRBV11-3 with TRBJ2-2; 8 bases match TRBD1. Trimming took 8 bases from V and 1 from J; bases not matched to a gene: 3. Germline V gene data show CDR1 as SGHNT and CDR2 as YENEEA. This CDR3 is built from 14 residues. The CDR3 sequence is CASGTGGNTGELFF. Here the CDR3 DNA reads TGTGCCAGCGGAACAGGGGGGAACACCGGGGAGCTGTTTTTT.

This chain joins TRBV10-3 and TRBJ1-3; TRBD1 matches 9 bases. Germline CDR1 is ENHRY and CDR2 is SYGVKD. The CDR3 covers 18 residues. V was clipped by 4 bases and J by 3 bases; unmatched bases: 13. CDR3 DNA sequence: TGTGCCATCAGTGTACCCGCTCGACAGGGGGATATTGGAAACACCATATATTTT. This sequence encodes CAISVPARQGDIGNTIYF.

The chain combines TRBV28 with TRBJ1-1, with a possible D match to TRBD1 (5 bases). The length of the CDR3 is 14 residues. Germline CDR1 and CDR2: MDHEN and SYDVKM. V was trimmed by 6 bases and J by 6 bases, leaving 17 bases between them. The CDR3 nucleotides read TGTGCCAGCAGCCTCCCAGATGGAGGGGCTGAAGCTTTCTTT. Protein sequence: CASSLPDGGAEAFF.

The J gene is TRBJ1-1, the V gene TRBV14; D not resolved. Germline V gives CDR1 SGHDN, CDR2 FVKESK. CDR3 length: 13 residues. Trimming pared 0 bases from V and 5 bases from J, leaving 7 bases between. CDR3 sequence reads: CASSQDTGTEAFF. The CDR3 bases are TGTGCCAGCAGCCAAGATACCGGGACTGAAGCTTTCTTT.

The CDR3, as DNA: TGTGCCAGCAGGCGCGGGCAAACCGGCTATGGCTACACCTTC. Its protein product is CASRRGQTGYGYTF. The chain recombines TRBV2 with TRBJ1-2; no clear D. CDR1 and CDR2 from the germline V gene are SNHLY and FYNNEI. With 6 bases removed from V and 4 bases from J, the gap between germline ends came to 15 bases. The CDR3 sequence is 14 residues long.

V gene TRBV6-5 combines with J gene TRBJ1-2, with a weak D call TRBD1 (6 bases). The germline V gene has CDR1 MNHEY and CDR2 SVGAGI. V lost 5 bases and J lost 5, with 18 bases in between. This CDR3 spans 15 amino acids. The CDR3 coding sequence is TGTGCCAGCAGTACGGGCCCCGGACAGCAGTATGGCTACACCTTC. Protein: CASSTGPGQQYGYTF.

CDR3 sequence reads: CASADRGGNTIYF. Here the CDR3 DNA reads TGTGCCAGCGCCGACAGGGGTGGAAACACCATATATTTT. The chain has TRBV6-5 and TRBJ1-3, with TRBD1 matching over 8 bases. This CDR3 has 13 residues. J was trimmed by 3 bases and V by 8 bases; bases with no gene match: 3. Germline V gene data show CDR1 as MNHEY and CDR2 as SVGAGI.